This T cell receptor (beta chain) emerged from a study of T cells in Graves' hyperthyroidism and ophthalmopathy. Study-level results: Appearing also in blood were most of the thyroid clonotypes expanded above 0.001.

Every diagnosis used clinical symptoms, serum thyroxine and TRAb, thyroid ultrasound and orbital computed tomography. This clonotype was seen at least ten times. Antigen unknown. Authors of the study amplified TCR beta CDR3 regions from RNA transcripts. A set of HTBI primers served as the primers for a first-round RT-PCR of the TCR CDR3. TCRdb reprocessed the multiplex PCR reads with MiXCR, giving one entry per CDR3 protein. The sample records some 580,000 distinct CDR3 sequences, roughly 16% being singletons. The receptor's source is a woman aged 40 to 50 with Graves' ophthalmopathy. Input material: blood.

The CDR3 protein is CSARDYRGHYGYTF. The CDR3 nucleotides read TGCAGTGCTAGAGATTACAGGGGCCACTATGGCTACACCTTC. The J gene is TRBJ1-2, the V gene TRBV20-1; 7 bases are shared with TRBD1. J lost 3 bases, V lost 0 bases, and 4 bases had no gene match. CDR1 and CDR2 from the germline V gene are DFQATT and SNEGSKA (reference sequence). The CDR3 totals 14 residues.